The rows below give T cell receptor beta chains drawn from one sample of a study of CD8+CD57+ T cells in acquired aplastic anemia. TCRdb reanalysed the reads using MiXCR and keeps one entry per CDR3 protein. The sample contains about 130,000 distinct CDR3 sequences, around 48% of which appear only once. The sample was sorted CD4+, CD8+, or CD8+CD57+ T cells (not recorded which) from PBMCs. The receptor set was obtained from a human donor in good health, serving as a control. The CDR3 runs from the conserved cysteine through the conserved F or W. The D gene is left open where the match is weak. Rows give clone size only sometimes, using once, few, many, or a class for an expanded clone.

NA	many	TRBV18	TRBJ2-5	CASSPSGGRSRETQYF	TGTGCCAGCTCACCAAGTGGGGGACGGTCCCGAGAGACCCAGTACTTC
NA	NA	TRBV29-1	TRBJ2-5	CSVEDRAYQETQYF	TGCAGCGTTGAAGATCGTGCGTACCAAGAGACCCAGTACTTC
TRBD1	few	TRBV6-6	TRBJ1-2	CASSYSSSAGGLYGYTF	TGTGCCAGCAGTTACTCTTCTTCGGCAGGGGGCCTCTATGGCTACACCTTC
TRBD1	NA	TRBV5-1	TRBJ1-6	CASSLQQGAGNSPLHF	TGCGCCAGCAGCTTGCAACAGGGGGCAGGCAATTCACCCCTCCACTTT
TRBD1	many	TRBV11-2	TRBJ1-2	CASSGGTGNYGYTF	TGTGCCAGCAGCGGAGGGACAGGAAACTATGGCTACACCTTC
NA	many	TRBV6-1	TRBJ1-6	CASSTGTPNSPLHF	TGTGCCAGCAGTACAGGAACTCCTAATTCACCCCTCCACTTT
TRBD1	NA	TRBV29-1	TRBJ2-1	CSTGQGVHNEQFF	TGCAGCACCGGACAGGGGGTCCACAATGAGCAGTTCTTC
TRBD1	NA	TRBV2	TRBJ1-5	CASRPTGGNQPQHF	TGTGCCAGCAGACCGACAGGGGGCAATCAGCCCCAGCATTTT
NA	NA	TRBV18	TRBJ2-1	CASSLERTALNYNEQFF	TGTGCCAGCTCACTGGAAAGGACAGCCCTCAACTACAATGAGCAGTTCTTC
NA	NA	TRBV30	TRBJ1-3	CAWRLGTAGNTIYF	TGTGCCTGGCGGCTCGGGACGGCTGGAAACACCATATATTTT
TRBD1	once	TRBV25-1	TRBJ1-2	CASSRGAGYGYTF	TGTGCTAGCTCCAGGGGGGCCGGCTATGGCTACACCTTC
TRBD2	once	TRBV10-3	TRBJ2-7	CAISWSGVYEQYF	TGTGCCATCAGTTGGAGCGGGGTTTACGAGCAGTACTTC
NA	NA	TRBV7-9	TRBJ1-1	CASSPVGVNTEAFF	TGTGCCAGCAGCCCCGTAGGAGTGAACACTGAAGCTTTCTTT
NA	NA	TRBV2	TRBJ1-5	CASRREHQPQHF	TGTGCCAGCAGACGAGAACATCAGCCCCAGCATTTT
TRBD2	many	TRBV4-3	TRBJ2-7	CASSRLGTSGSYEQYF	TGCGCCAGCAGCCGACTGGGGACTAGCGGTTCCTACGAGCAGTACTTC
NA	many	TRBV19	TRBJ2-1	CASTGTRSYNEQFF	TGTGCCAGTACCGGGACACGCTCCTACAATGAGCAGTTCTTC
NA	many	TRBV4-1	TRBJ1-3	CASSQEESRRSISGNTIYF	TGCGCCAGCAGCCAAGAAGAGAGTAGGCGCTCCATCTCTGGAAACACCATATATTTT
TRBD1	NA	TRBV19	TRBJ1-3	CATGQGPSGNIIYF	TGTGCCACGGGACAGGGGCCGTCTGGAAACATCATATATTTT
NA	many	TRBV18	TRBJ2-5	CASSLGPIQETQYF	TGTGCCAGCTCACTGGGACCGATACAAGAGACCCAGTACTTC
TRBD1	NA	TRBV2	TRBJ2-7	CASSPSTGIGDEQYF	TGTGCCAGCAGCCCTTCGACAGGGATAGGGGACGAGCAGTACTTC
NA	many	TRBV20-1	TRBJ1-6	CSARHRRGGYYNSPLHF	TGCAGTGCTAGACACCGGAGGGGGGGGTATTATAATTCACCCCTCCACTTT
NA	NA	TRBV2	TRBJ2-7	CASSEAEGSSYEQYF	TGTGCCAGCAGTGAAGCCGAGGGGAGCTCCTACGAGCAGTACTTC
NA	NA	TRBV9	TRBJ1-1	CASSVGRDDMNTEAFF	TGTGCCAGCAGCGTAGGCCGGGACGACATGAACACTGAAGCTTTCTTT
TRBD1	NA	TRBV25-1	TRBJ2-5	CASSEWGTGVGETQYF	TGTGCCAGCAGTGAATGGGGGACAGGGGTAGGAGAGACCCAGTACTTC
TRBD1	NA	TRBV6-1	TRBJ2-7	CASSKGQGDYEQYF	TGTGCCAGCAGTAAAGGACAGGGGGACTACGAGCAGTACTTC
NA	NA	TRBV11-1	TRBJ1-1	CASSPGPGVTEAFF	TGTGCCAGCAGCCCAGGCCCAGGGGTTACTGAAGCTTTCTTT
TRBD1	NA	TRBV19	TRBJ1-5	CASSTGQGNRQPQHF	TGTGCCAGTAGTACGGGACAGGGAAATCGGCAGCCCCAGCATTTT
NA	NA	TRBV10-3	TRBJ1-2	CAISESRTELDYGYTF	TGTGCCATCAGTGAGTCACGGACAGAGTTGGACTATGGCTACACCTTC
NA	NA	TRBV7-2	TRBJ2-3	CASSFRGTDTQYF	TGTGCCAGCAGCTTCAGGGGCACAGATACGCAGTATTTT
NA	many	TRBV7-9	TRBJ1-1	CASSRSGNTEAFF	TGTGCCAGCAGCCGTTCAGGGAACACTGAAGCTTTCTTT
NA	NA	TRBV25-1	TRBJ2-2	CASSAGSDTGELFF	TGTGCCAGCAGTGCCGGGAGTGACACCGGGGAGCTGTTTTTT
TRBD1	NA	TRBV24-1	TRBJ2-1	CATSDSMTGGVYNEQFF	TGTGCCACCAGTGATTCAATGACAGGGGGGGTTTACAATGAGCAGTTCTTC
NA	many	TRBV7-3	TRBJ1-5	CASSYRYAPYENQPQHF	TGTGCCAGCAGCTATCGATATGCCCCGTACGAAAATCAGCCCCAGCATTTT
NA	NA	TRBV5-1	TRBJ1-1	CASSLAGRTEAFF	TGCGCCAGCAGCTTGGCCGGGAGGACTGAAGCTTTCTTT
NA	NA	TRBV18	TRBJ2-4	CASSPPNGAKNIQYF	TGTGCCAGCTCACCACCGAACGGGGCCAAAAACATTCAGTACTTC
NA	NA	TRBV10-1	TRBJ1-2	CASSEAGGSHYGYTF	TGCGCCAGCAGTGAGGCGGGGGGCTCACACTATGGCTACACCTTC
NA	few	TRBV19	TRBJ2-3	CASSPTRVADTQYF	TGTGCCAGTAGTCCGACTAGGGTGGCAGATACGCAGTATTTT
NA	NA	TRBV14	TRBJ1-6	CASSWTANSPLHF	TGTGCCAGCAGTTGGACAGCTAATTCACCCCTCCACTTT
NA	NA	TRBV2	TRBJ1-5	CASRTEPDQPQHF	TGTGCCAGCAGGACAGAGCCCGATCAGCCCCAGCATTTT
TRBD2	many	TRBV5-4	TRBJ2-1	CASSFGGGMYNEQFF	TGTGCCAGCAGCTTTGGGGGGGGGATGTACAATGAGCAGTTCTTC
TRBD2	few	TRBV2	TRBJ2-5	CASSPHARGLAGGQETQYF	TGTGCCAGCAGTCCTCACGCGAGGGGACTAGCGGGGGGGCAAGAGACCCAGTACTTC
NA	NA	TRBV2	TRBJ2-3	CASSTPGGSADTQYF	TGTGCCAGCAGCACCCCCGGCGGAAGCGCAGATACGCAGTATTTT
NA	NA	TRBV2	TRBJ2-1	CASRGIADSYNEQFF	TGTGCCAGCAGGGGGATAGCGGACTCCTACAATGAGCAGTTCTTC
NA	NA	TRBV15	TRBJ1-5	CATSRDGAEYSNQPQHF	TGTGCCACCAGCAGAGATGGGGCGGAATATAGCAATCAGCCCCAGCATTTT
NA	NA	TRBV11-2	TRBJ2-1	CASSLVGGKEQFF	TGTGCCAGCAGCTTAGTTGGGGGGAAAGAGCAGTTCTTC
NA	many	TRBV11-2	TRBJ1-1	CASSLALRQPTEAFF	TGTGCCAGCAGCTTAGCCCTACGACAGCCCACTGAAGCTTTCTTT
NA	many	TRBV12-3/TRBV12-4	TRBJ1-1	CASSTDRWGAEAFF	TGTGCCAGCAGCACAGACAGGTGGGGCGCTGAAGCTTTCTTT